Shown below are 30 T cell receptor beta chains from a single sample sequenced in a study of OX40 agonist ivuxolimab in advanced cancers. TCRdb's table, derived via immunoSEQ multiplex PCR, lists solely in-frame clones and lacks some. The table records 9,500 to 11,000 clones, 77% of them present only once. Sequences were derived from CD4+ or CD8+ T cells sorted from blood, sampled in a trial of the OX40 agonist ivuxolimab. These receptors all stem from an adult with an advanced solid tumor such as melanoma, head and neck, liver or kidney cancer.

This clone was seen once. The rearrangement links TRBV10-3 to TRBJ2-2, with unresolved D. The CDR3 is 12 amino acids. V lost 7 bases and J 6 bases, leaving 9 bases between the germline ends. Per germline, CDR1 ENHRY and CDR2 SYGVKD. The CDR3 DNA reads as TGTGCCATCAAGGAAGAGGCCGGGGAGCTGTTTTTT. Translation gives CAIKEEAGELFF.

As concerns this clone: At one end, the junction sequence differs from germline, possibly due to a read error. The CDR3 DNA reads as TGTGCCAGCAGCCATCCGGCGGGAGCGTACGAGCAGTACTTC. Translated: CASSHPAGAYEQYF. The V call is TRBV5-1, the J call TRBJ2-7, with 7 bases matching TRBD2. The CDR3 covers 14 residues. CDR1 is SGHRS and CDR2 is YFSETQ in the germline V gene.

The chain links TRBV6-5 to TRBJ1-2, with a possible D match to TRBD1 (5 bases). Germline V lookup: CDR1 MNHEY, CDR2 SVGAGI. The V gene lost 2 bases and the J gene lost 8 bases, with 18 bases spanning the gap. The CDR3 is made up of 15 amino acids. CDR3 amino acids: CASSYGVGQDMGYTF. In nucleotides, the CDR3 is TGTGCCAGCAGTTACGGCGTAGGGCAGGACATGGGCTACACCTTC.

This clone showed up just a few times. The CDR3 spells CASRVTGRSPEVFF. The CDR3 DNA is TGTGCCAGCAGGGTCACGGGACGTTCCCCGGAGGTGTTTTTT. This chain joins TRBV28 and TRBJ1-4; possibly TRBD1 for D (5 bases). Between the trimmed V and J ends, which lost 6 bases and 15 bases, there was a span of 23 bases. This CDR3 spans 14 amino acids. CDR1 MDHEN and CDR2 SYDVKM come from the germline V gene.

This clone showed up just once. The V call is TRBV27, the J call TRBJ1-4; possible D gene TRBD1, 5 bases. V lost 5 bases and J 5 bases, leaving 15 bases between the germline ends. This CDR3 spans 15 amino acids. Per germline, CDR1 MNHEY and CDR2 SMNVEV (reference sequence). CDR3 loop: CASSPLDSRNEKLFF. The CDR3 bases are TGTGCCAGCAGTCCATTAGACAGCCGGAATGAAAAACTGTTTTTT.

The chain is built from TRBV4-2 and TRBJ2-7, with D possibly TRBD1 on 5 matching bases. The CDR3 length is 15 residues. The V end was cut by 0 bases, the J end by 0 bases, with 9 bases between. The germline gives CDR1 LGHNA, CDR2 YNFKEQ. Here the CDR3 reads CASSQDLRGSYEQYF. The CDR3 DNA reads as TGTGCCAGCAGCCAAGATCTAAGGGGCTCCTACGAGCAGTACTTC.

The J gene is TRBJ1-1, the V gene TRBV19; TRBD1 is a possible D gene (5 bases). Germline lookup yields CDR1 LNHDA and CDR2 SQIVND (reference sequence). The CDR3 extends over 15 amino acids. The V end was cut by 5 bases, the J end by 1 base, with 14 bases between. The CDR3 DNA reads as TGTGCCAGTAGTTGGGGTGGGGCGGAGAACACTGAAGCTTTCTTT. Its translation is CASSWGGAENTEAFF.

V is TRBV2 and J is TRBJ1-5; the D is unclear. The V gene's germline CDR1 is SNHLY and CDR2 FYNNEI. V was pared by 6 bases and J by 4 bases, with 10 bases between. The CDR3 is 13 residues long. In DNA form, the CDR3 reads TGTGCCAGCAGGAACCAGCATAATCAGCCCCAGCATTTT. Its protein is CASRNQHNQPQHF.

The table lists this clone with a count of one. This chain joins TRBV13 and TRBJ2-7, with no clear D. CDR1 and CDR2 from the germline V gene are PRHDT and FYEKMQ (reference sequence). Trimming took 3 bases from V and 4 from J, leaving 19 bases between them. The CDR3 has 16 amino acids. CDR3 sequence: CASSLVPSGRSYEQYF. CDR3 sequence (DNA): TGTGCCAGCAGCTTGGTCCCCTCCGGTAGAAGTTACGAGCAGTACTTC.

This clone was counted a few times. V gene TRBV18 combines with J gene TRBJ1-1; 9 bases fit TRBD1. J lost 1 base, V lost 2 bases, and 5 bases had no gene match. Germline V lookup: CDR1 KGHSH, CDR2 LQKENI. The CDR3 runs 16 residues. CDR3 nucleotide sequence: TGTGCCAGCTCACCAGGACAGGGGAAGGGGAACACTGAAGCTTTCTTT. Amino acid sequence: CASSPGQGKGNTEAFF.

By sample fraction, this clone is medium-sized. The chain carries TRBV6-4 and TRBJ2-3, with 11 nucleotides matching TRBD2. V lost 0 bases to trimming and J lost 4 bases; unmatched junction nucleotides: 0. The CDR3 consists of 15 residues. Looked up from germline, CDR1 is MRHNA and CDR2 is SNTAGT. CDR3 DNA: TGTGCCAGCAGTGACTCTAGCGGGGGGGCAGATACGCAGTATTTT. Translated: CASSDSSGGADTQYF.

About this clone itself: At one end, the junction sequence differs from germline, possibly due to a read error. This chain connects TRBV7-8 to TRBJ1-2, with 7 bases aligning to TRBD1. The CDR3 is 14 residues long. Germline V gene data show CDR1 as SGHVS and CDR2 as FQNEAQ. Here the CDR3 reads CASSSNGLRDRALF. CDR3 coding DNA: TGTGCCAGCAGCTCCAACGGACTTCGAGACAGGGCCCTCTTC.

The V and J genes are TRBV6-1 and TRBJ2-7; 10 bases map to TRBD2. CDR3 size: 15 residues. Looked up from germline, CDR1 is MNHNS and CDR2 is SASEGT. With 1 base clipped from V and 1 base from J, the junction kept 1 base outside the gene matches. This CDR3 is CASSEELAGSYEQYF. DNA for the CDR3: TGTGCCAGCAGTGAAGAACTAGCGGGATCCTACGAGCAGTACTTC.

The chain links TRBV18 to TRBJ1-5; no clear D gene. The CDR3 runs to 12 residues. Germline CDR1 and CDR2: KGHSH and LQKENI. V lost 4 bases and J 7 bases, leaving 8 bases between the germline ends. The CDR3 DNA follows: TGTGCCAGCTCACTCCCGGGGCAGCCCCAGCATTTT. It encodes CASSLPGQPQHF. Combining the CDR3 with reference TRBV18 and TRBJ1-5 gives the whole variable domain NAGVMQNPRHLVRRRGQEARLRCSPMKGHSHVYWYRQLPEEGLKFMVYLQKENIIDESGMPKERFSAEFPKEGPSILRIQQVVRGDSAAYFCASSLPGQPQHFGDGTRLSIL.

The chain joins TRBV29-1 to TRBJ1-1; the match to TRBD1 covers 9 bases. The junction had 9 bases not matched to a gene; V was cut back by 7 bases and J by 3 bases. This CDR3 spans 14 amino acids. Per the germline V gene, CDR1 is SQVTM and CDR2 is ANQGSEA. The CDR3 spells CSARTGAKYTEAFF. DNA for the CDR3: TGCAGCGCCCGGACAGGGGCAAAATACACTGAAGCTTTCTTT.

V and J are TRBV15 and TRBJ2-7; D is unresolved. Germline V gives CDR1 LNHNV, CDR2 YYDKDF (reference sequence). V was clipped by 6 bases and J by 5 bases, with 17 bases between them. The CDR3 loop spans 14 amino acids. The DNA for the CDR3 is TGTGCCACCAGTGGTTTGGGGAACAACCACGAGCAGTACTTC. Translation: CATSGLGNNHEQYF.

The J gene is TRBJ1-2, the V gene TRBV11-2; D is unclear. Looked up from germline, CDR1 is SGHAT and CDR2 is FQNNGV. The CDR3 totals 12 residues. V shed 5 bases and J shed 4 bases, with 8 bases lying between them. CDR3 protein: CASSDRAYGYTF. As DNA, the CDR3 is TGTGCCAGCAGCGACCGGGCCTATGGCTACACCTTC.

There are a few counts of this clone. Here the CDR3 reads CASSFYTDTQYF. DNA for the CDR3: TGTGCCAGCAGCTTTTACACAGATACGCAGTATTTT. The rearrangement joins TRBV11-3 to TRBJ2-3; D gene uncertain. Germline V CDR1 and CDR2: SGHNT, YENEEA. This CDR3 has 12 amino acids. V was shortened by 3 bases and J by 2 bases, with 3 bases between the two germline ends. The full variable domain, rest sourced from reference TRBV11-3 and TRBJ2-3, is EAGVVQSPRYKIIEKKQPVAFWCNPISGHNTLYWYLQNLGQGPELLIRYENEEAVDDSQLPKDRFSAERLKGVDSTLKIQPAELGDSAVYLCASSFYTDTQYFGPGTRLTVL.

For the CDR3, the DNA is TGTGCCAGCAGTTTATCGGGGGGGCGGGAGCTTTCCTACAATGAGCAGTTCTTC. It specifies CASSLSGGRELSYNEQFF. This chain connects TRBV27 to TRBJ2-1; TRBD2 might be the D (7 bases). The CDR3 spans 18 residues. Between the trimmed V and J ends, which lost 0 bases and 1 base, there was a span of 16 bases. Germline CDR1 and CDR2: MNHEY and SMNVEV (reference sequence).

V is TRBV6-5 and J is TRBJ2-5; TRBD2 matches at 8 bases. The CDR3 consists of 13 residues. Germline V gene data show CDR1 as MNHEY and CDR2 as SVGAGI. Losses at the gene ends were 4 bases for V and 7 bases for J; bases not matched to a gene: 5. The CDR3 coding sequence is TGTGCCAGCAGTTTATCGGGGGGGCGGACCCAGTACTTC. Its translation: CASSLSGGRTQYF.

The chain couples TRBV27 to TRBJ2-2; tentatively, D is TRBD2 (5 bases). This CDR3 spans 15 amino acids. Per the germline V gene, CDR1 is MNHEY and CDR2 is SMNVEV (reference sequence). Between the trimmed V and J ends, which lost 10 bases and 1 base, there was a span of 16 bases. This CDR3 reads CATLASDLNTGELFF. The CDR3 nucleotides are TGTGCCACCTTAGCCTCGGACTTGAACACCGGGGAGCTGTTTTTT.

V and J are TRBV9 and TRBJ2-1; D not certain. V gave up 4 bases and J gave up 0 bases, with 20 bases separating them. This CDR3 is 18 amino acids long. Germline loops: CDR1 SGDLS, CDR2 YYNGEE. The DNA of the CDR3 is TGTGCCAGCAGCTTCCTCCCGGACGGTATTAGCTCCTACAATGAGCAGTTCTTC. It yields the protein CASSFLPDGISSYNEQFF.

The chain uses TRBV9 and TRBJ2-3; 7 bases are shared with TRBD2. The CDR3 spans 15 residues. The trim removed 0 bases at V and 5 bases at J, leaving 6 bases unmatched. The germline gives CDR1 SGDLS, CDR2 YYNGEE. The CDR3 loop reads CASSVAWEGVDTQYF. The CDR3, as DNA: TGTGCCAGCAGCGTAGCGTGGGAGGGTGTAGATACGCAGTATTTT. The full variable domain, in which reference TRBV9 and TRBJ2-3 provide the parts outside the CDR3, is DSGVTQTPKHLITATGQRVTLRCSPRSGDLSVYWYQQSLDQGLQFLIQYYNGEERAKGNILERFSAQQFPDLHSELNLSSLELGDSALYFCASSVAWEGVDTQYFGPGTRLTVL.

The CDR3 coding sequence is TGTGCCAGCAGCTTAGCGGACAGCCAGTTCTATGGCTACACCTTC. Residues: CASSLADSQFYGYTF. This chain links TRBV7-2 with TRBJ1-2, with D perhaps TRBD1 (6 bases). Germline lookup yields CDR1 SGHTA and CDR2 FQGNSA. With 0 bases removed from V and 4 bases from J, the gap between germline ends came to 12 bases. This CDR3 contains 15 residues.

This sequence joins TRBV10-1 and TRBJ1-1, with D unclear. The CDR3 has 15 residues. Germline loops: CDR1 WNHNN, CDR2 SYGVQD (reference sequence). The V end lost 0 bases, the J end lost 1 base, and 9 bases lay between the germline ends. CDR3 protein: CASSESKEPNTEAFF. The CDR3 DNA reads TGCGCCAGCAGTGAGTCGAAGGAACCGAACACTGAAGCTTTCTTT.

The V gene is TRBV2, the J gene TRBJ2-7, with D perhaps matching TRBD1 (5 bases). Trimming removed 6 bases from V and 5 bases from J, with 14 bases in between. Germline V lookup: CDR1 SNHLY, CDR2 FYNNEI. This CDR3 region has 13 residues. The CDR3 nucleotides read TGTGCCAGCAGGAACCCAGACAGCCACGAGCAGTACTTC. Translated: CASRNPDSHEQYF.

J is TRBJ2-1 and V is TRBV27; perhaps TRBD2 as D (6 bases). Germline lookup yields CDR1 MNHEY and CDR2 SMNVEV (reference sequence). The CDR3 spans 15 residues. The ends were cut back, 6 bases at V and 4 bases at J, with 16 bases in the middle. CDR3 sequence: CASSPPNSGYNEQFF. The CDR3 region has the DNA TGTGCCAGCAGCCCTCCGAATAGCGGATACAATGAGCAGTTCTTC.

The chain has TRBV27 and TRBJ2-2; D may be TRBD1 (5 bases). Trimming left V 0 bases short and J 6 bases short, with 14 bases between. Germline V gene data show CDR1 as MNHEY and CDR2 as SMNVEV (reference sequence). The CDR3 is 16 residues long. CDR3 nucleotide sequence: TGTGCCAGCAGTTTATCAGGGGCGCGCTTCCCCGGGGAGCTGTTTTTT. Amino acid sequence: CASSLSGARFPGELFF.

The chain combines TRBV6-6 with TRBJ1-1, with D hard to call. The CDR3 covers 15 residues. The V end was cut by 7 bases, the J end by 4 bases, with 19 bases between. Germline V gene lookup returns CDR1 MNHNY and CDR2 SVGAGI (reference sequence). The CDR3 sequence is CASIRGLVPSTEAFF. Here the CDR3 DNA reads TGTGCCAGCATTCGGGGTTTGGTACCCTCCACTGAAGCTTTCTTT.

This chain links TRBV28 with TRBJ1-1; 8 bases agree with TRBD1. Germline V CDR1 and CDR2: MDHEN, SYDVKM. The CDR3 contains 15 residues. Trimming took 5 bases from V and 1 from J; bases not matched to a gene: 6. CDR3 amino acids: CASSPSGTGNTEAFF. The DNA for the CDR3 is TGTGCCAGCAGTCCCTCCGGGACAGGGAACACTGAAGCTTTCTTT. The whole variable domain, remainder taken from reference TRBV28 and TRBJ1-1, is DVKVTQSSRYLVKRTGEKVFLECVQDMDHENMFWYRQDPGLGLRLIYFSYDVKMKEKGDIPEGYSVSREKKERFSLILESASTNQTSMYLCASSPSGTGNTEAFFGQGTRLTVV.